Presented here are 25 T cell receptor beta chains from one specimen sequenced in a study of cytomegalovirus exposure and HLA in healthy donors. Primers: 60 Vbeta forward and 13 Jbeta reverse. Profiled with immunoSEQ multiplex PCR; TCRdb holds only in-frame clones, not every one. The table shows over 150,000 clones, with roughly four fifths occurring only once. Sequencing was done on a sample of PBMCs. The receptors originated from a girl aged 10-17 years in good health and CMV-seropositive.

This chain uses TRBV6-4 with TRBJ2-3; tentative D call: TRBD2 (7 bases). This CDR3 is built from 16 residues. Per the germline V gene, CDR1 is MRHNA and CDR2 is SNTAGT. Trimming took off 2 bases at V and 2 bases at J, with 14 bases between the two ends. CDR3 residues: CASSDAAGALTDTQYF. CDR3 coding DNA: TGTGCCAGCAGTGACGCCGCGGGGGCCCTCACAGATACGCAGTATTTT.

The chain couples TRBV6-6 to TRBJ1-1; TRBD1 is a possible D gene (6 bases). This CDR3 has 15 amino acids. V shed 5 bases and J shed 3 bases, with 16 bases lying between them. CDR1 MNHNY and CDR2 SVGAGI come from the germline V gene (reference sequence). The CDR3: CASSANRASDTEAFF. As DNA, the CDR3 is TGTGCCAGCAGTGCAAACAGGGCCTCGGACACTGAAGCTTTCTTT.

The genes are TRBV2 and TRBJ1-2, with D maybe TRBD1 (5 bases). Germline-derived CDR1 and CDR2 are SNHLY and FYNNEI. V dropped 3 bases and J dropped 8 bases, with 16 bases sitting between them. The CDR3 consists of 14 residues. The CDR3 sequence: CASSDFRGSGGYTF. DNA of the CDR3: TGTGCCAGCAGTGATTTTAGGGGCAGTGGGGGCTACACCTTC. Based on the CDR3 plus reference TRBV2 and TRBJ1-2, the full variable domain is EPEVTQTPSHQVTQMGQEVILRCVPISNHLYFYWYRQILGQKVEFLVSFYNNEISEKSEIFDDQFSVERPDGSNFTLKIRSTKLEDSAMYFCASSDFRGSGGYTFGSGTRLTVV.

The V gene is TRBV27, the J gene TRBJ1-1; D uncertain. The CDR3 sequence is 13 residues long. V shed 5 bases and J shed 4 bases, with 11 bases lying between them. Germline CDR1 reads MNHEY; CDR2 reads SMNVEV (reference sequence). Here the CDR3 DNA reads TGTGCCAGCAGTAGCGGTTGGGGCACTGAAGCTTTCTTT. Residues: CASSSGWGTEAFF.

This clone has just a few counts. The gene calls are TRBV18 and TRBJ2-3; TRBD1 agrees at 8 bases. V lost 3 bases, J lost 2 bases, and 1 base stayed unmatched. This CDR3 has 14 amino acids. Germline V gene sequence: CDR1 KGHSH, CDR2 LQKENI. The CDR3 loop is CASSPGQVTDTQYF. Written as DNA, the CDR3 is TGTGCCAGCTCACCGGGACAGGTCACAGATACGCAGTATTTT.

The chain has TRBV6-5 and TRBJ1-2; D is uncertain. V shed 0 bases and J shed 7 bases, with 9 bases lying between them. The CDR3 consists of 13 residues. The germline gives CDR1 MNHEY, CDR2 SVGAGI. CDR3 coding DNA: TGTGCCAGCAGTTACTCGAGAGGGATTGGCTACACCTTC. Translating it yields CASSYSRGIGYTF.

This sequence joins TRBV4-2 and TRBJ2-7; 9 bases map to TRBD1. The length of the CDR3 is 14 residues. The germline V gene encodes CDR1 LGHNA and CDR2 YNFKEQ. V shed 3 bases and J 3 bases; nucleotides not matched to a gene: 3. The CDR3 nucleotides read TGTGCCAGCAGCCATGGGACAGGGCTCTACGAGCAGTACTTC. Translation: CASSHGTGLYEQYF.

CDR3 coding DNA: TGCAGCGCGGGGGAACGCACCTACGAGCAGTACTTC. As protein: CSAGERTYEQYF. The rearrangement joins TRBV29-1 to TRBJ2-7, with D perhaps TRBD2 (6 bases). The V end lost 7 bases, the J end lost 2 bases, and 12 bases lay between the germline ends. This CDR3 comprises 12 residues. The germline V gene has CDR1 SQVTM and CDR2 ANQGSEA.

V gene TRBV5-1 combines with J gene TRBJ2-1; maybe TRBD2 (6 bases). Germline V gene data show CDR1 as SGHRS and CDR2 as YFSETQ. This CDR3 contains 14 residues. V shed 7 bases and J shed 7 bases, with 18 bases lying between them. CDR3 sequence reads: CASGSGSMGNEQFF. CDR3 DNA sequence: TGCGCCAGCGGTAGCGGATCCATGGGGAATGAGCAGTTCTTC.

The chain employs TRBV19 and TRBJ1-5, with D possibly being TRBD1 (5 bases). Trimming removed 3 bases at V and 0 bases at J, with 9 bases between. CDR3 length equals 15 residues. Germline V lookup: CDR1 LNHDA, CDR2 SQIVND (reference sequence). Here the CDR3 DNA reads TGTGCCAGTAGTATGGTCAGGGATAGCAATCAGCCCCAGCATTTT. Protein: CASSMVRDSNQPQHF.

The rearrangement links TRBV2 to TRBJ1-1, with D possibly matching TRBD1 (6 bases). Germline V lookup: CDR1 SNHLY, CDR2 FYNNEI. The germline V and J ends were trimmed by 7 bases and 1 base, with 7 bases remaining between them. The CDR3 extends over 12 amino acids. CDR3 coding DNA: TGTGCCAGCAACAGGGAGAACACTGAAGCTTTCTTT. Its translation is CASNRENTEAFF.

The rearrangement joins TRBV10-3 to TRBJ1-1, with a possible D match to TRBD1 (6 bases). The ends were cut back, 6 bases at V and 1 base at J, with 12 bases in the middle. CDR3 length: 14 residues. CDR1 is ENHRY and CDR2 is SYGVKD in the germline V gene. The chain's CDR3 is CAISYLQGNTEAFF. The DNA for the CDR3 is TGTGCCATCAGCTACCTACAGGGGAACACTGAAGCTTTCTTT.

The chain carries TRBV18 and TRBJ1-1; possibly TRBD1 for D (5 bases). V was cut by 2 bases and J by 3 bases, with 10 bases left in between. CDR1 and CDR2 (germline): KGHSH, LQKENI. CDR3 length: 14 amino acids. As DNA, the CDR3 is TGTGCCAGCTCACCATTCACGGGGGACACTGAAGCTTTCTTT. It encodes CASSPFTGDTEAFF.

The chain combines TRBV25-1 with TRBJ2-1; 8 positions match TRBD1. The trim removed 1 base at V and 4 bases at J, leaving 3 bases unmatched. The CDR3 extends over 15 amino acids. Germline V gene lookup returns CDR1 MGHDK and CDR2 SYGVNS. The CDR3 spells CASSESDRDYNEQFF. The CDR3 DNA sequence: TGTGCCAGCAGTGAATCGGACAGGGATTACAATGAGCAGTTCTTC.

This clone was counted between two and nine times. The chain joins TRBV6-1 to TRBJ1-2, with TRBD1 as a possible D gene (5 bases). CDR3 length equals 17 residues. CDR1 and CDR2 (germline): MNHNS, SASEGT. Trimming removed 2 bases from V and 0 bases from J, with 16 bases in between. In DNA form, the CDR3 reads TGTGCCAGCAGTGAACTGCCAGGGTACCCTACTAACTATGGCTACACCTTC. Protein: CASSELPGYPTNYGYTF.

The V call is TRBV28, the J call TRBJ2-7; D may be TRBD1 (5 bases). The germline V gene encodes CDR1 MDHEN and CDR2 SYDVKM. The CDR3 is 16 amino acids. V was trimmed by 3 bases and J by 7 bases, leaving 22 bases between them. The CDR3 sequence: CASSLVVFQSPGEQYF. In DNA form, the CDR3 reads TGTGCCAGCAGTTTGGTGGTCTTCCAATCCCCAGGGGAGCAGTACTTC.

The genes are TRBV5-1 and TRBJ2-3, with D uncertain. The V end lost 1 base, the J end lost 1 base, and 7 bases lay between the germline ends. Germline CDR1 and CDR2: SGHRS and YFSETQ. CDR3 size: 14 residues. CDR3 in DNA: TGCGCCAGCAGCTTGACGTCGGGCACAGATACGCAGTATTTT. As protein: CASSLTSGTDTQYF.

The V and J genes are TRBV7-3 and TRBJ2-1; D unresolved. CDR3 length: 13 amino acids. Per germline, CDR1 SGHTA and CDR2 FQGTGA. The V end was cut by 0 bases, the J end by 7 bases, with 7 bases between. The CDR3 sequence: CASSLTSWNEQFF. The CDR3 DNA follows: TGTGCCAGCAGCTTAACCAGTTGGAATGAGCAGTTCTTC.

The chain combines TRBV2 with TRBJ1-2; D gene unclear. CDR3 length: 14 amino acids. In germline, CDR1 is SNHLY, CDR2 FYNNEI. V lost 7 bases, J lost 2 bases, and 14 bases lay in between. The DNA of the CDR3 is TGTGCCAGCATCAGGTTGGGCACAAACTATGGCTACACCTTC. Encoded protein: CASIRLGTNYGYTF.

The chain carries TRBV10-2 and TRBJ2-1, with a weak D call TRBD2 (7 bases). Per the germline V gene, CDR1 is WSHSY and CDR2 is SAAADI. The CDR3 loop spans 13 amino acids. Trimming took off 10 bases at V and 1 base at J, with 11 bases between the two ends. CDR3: CATKGGSYNEQFF. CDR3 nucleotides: TGCGCCACAAAGGGGGGGTCCTACAATGAGCAGTTCTTC.

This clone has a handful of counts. This chain's CDR3 is CASSRDKGVSPLHF. The DNA of the CDR3 is TGCGCCAGCAGCCGGGACAAGGGGGTTTCACCCCTCCACTTT. V gene TRBV4-1 combines with J gene TRBJ1-6, with D tentatively TRBD1 (6 bases). This CDR3 is built from 14 residues. Looked up from germline, CDR1 is MGHRA and CDR2 is YSYEKL. V gave up 4 bases and J gave up 9 bases, with 13 bases separating them.

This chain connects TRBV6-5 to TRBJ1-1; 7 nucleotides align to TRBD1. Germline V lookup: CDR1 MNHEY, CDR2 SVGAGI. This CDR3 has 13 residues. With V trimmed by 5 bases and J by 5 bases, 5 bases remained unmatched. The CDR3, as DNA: TGTGCCAGCAGTCCAGGGGGAGAAACTGAAGCTTTCTTT. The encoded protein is CASSPGGETEAFF.

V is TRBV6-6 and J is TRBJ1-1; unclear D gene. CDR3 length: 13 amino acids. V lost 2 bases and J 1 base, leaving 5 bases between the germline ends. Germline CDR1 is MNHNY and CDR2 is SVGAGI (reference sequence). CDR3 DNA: TGTGCCAGCAGTTACCCCCAGAACACTGAAGCTTTCTTT. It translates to CASSYPQNTEAFF.

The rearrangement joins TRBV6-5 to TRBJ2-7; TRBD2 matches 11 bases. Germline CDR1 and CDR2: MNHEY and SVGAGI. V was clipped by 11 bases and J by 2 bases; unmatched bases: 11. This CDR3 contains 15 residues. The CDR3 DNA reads TGTGCCTCTAGCCTACTAGCGGGGGCCCCCTACGAGCAGTACTTC. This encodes CASSLLAGAPYEQYF.

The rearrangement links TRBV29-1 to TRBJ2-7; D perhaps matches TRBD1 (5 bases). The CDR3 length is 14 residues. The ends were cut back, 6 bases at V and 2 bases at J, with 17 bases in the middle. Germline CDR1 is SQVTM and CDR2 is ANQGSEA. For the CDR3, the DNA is TGCAGCGTACATCAGGGAATTTACCCCTACGAGCAGTACTTC. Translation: CSVHQGIYPYEQYF.